These 6 T cell receptor beta chains were all obtained from the same sample, sequenced in a study of T cells in Graves' hyperthyroidism and ophthalmopathy. Template material for amplifying TCR beta CDR3 regions consisted of RNA transcripts. Primed by the HTBI set, a first-round RT-PCR was run on the TCR CDR3. TCRdb re-called the multiplex PCR reads with MiXCR, one entry per CDR3 protein. The repertoire holds over 700,000 distinct CDR3 sequences, 15% to 20% seen once, with 16% in the top ten. Source material: blood. The source of these receptors is a woman aged 45-65 years with Graves' hyperthyroidism that later progressed to Graves' ophthalmopathy.

This clonotype has just a few counts. V usage is TRBV6-1 and J usage is TRBJ2-7, with D tentatively TRBD2 (5 bases). CDR1 is MNHNS, CDR2 SASEGT, per germline. Trimming pared 7 bases from V and 1 base from J, leaving 14 bases between. This CDR3 is 14 amino acids long. The CDR3, as DNA: TGTGCCAGCACTCGCCGAGGGTCTTCCTACGAGCAGTACTTC. Protein product: CASTRRGSSYEQYF.

This clonotype was counted many times. V is TRBV11-2 and J is TRBJ1-1; possibly TRBD1 for D (6 bases). Germline CDR1 reads SGHAT; CDR2 reads FQNNGV. Trimming stripped 7 bases from V and 9 bases from J, with 12 bases between. CDR3 size: 11 residues. CDR3 loop: CASTRTDQAFF. CDR3 nucleotides: TGTGCCAGCACTAGGACAGACCAAGCTTTCTTT.

CDR3 region: CASSQGPGNTGELFF. CDR3 in DNA: TGCGCCAGCAGCCAAGGCCCGGGGAACACCGGGGAGCTGTTTTTT. The chain is built from TRBV4-1 and TRBJ2-2; no reliable D call. There are 15 residues in the CDR3. V shed 1 base and J shed 1 base, with 7 bases lying between them. CDR1 is MGHRA and CDR2 is YSYEKL in the germline V gene.

This clonotype was recorded at least ten times. The V and J genes are TRBV2 and TRBJ1-5; TRBD1 matches at 7 bases. V lost 1 base and J lost 6; bases outside the gene matches: 6. The V gene's germline CDR1 is SNHLY and CDR2 FYNNEI. The length of the CDR3 is 15 residues. CDR3: CASSEEEGAFQPQHF. DNA of the CDR3: TGTGCCAGCAGTGAAGAGGAGGGGGCATTTCAGCCCCAGCATTTT.

This clonotype was observed at least ten times. This chain links TRBV12-3 or TRBV12-4 with TRBJ1-5; TRBD1 is a possible D gene (5 bases). The V end lost 4 bases, the J end lost 5 bases, and 15 bases lay between the germline ends. CDR3 length: 15 residues. CDR3 sequence reads: CASSWGGFAYQPQHF. CDR3 coding DNA: TGTGCCAGCAGTTGGGGCGGATTCGCGTATCAGCCCCAGCATTTT.

With respect to this clonotype: Relative to the germline gene, one junction end is altered; a read error may explain this. The chain uses TRBV7-6 and TRBJ1-6; unclear D gene. Germline CDR1 is SGHVS and CDR2 is FNYEAQ. This CDR3 spans 13 amino acids. CDR3 DNA sequence: TGTGCCAGCAGCTCGGGCCGGAATTCACCCTTCCACTTT. Translated: CASSSGRNSPFHF.